This T cell receptor beta chain was recorded in a study of human T cells and chemical hapten exposure. Whole-study results and caveats: Controls had significantly fewer large CDR3 similarity clusters than were formed by expanded TCRs.

This clonotype was detected only a few times. Its antigen is not known. With 0 bases removed from V and 1 base from J, the gap between germline ends came to 11 bases. The CDR3 has 16 amino acids. Germline CDR1 and CDR2: MNHEY and SVGAGI. A single record per CDR3 protein comes from TCRdb applying MiXCR to the RACE reads. This sample yields approximately 400,000 distinct CDR3 sequences, of which roughly 4.8% are seen a single time; about 2.1% belongs to the top ten. The time point is: patch test 1, 2 weeks after DPC sensitization. The treatment is: therapeutic diphenylcyclopropenone sensitization with weekly scalp DPC.

This chain connects TRBV6-5 to TRBJ2-3; D possibly corresponds to TRBD2 (5 bases). The specimen comprised whole blood, sampled in connection with sensitization to the hapten diphenylcyclopropenone (DPC). This clonotype was obtained from a woman in her forties or fifties with alopecia areata. Some clones in this sample may be carry-over from other donors' samples. For the CDR3, the DNA is TGTGCCAGCAGTTACTCCCAATTTAGCGGCACAGATACGCAGTATTTT. This gives the protein CASSYSQFSGTDTQYF.